This entry concerns a single T cell receptor beta chain. The target of this receptor is not known. Base qualities are not provided; no much larger clone lies one nucleotide away. This entry is derived from a study of blood T cell repertoires in COVID-19 (TCRdb year 2020). Looking at the study overall: The collaborator samples originated in the United States, Italy and Spain and spanned the acute and convalescent phases of COVID-19. The prospective study material was composed of cDNA or gDNA derived from T cells, B-cell-depleted T cells, or PBMCs. Subjects who had been exposed to COVID-19, were actively infected with it, or had recovered from it provided the deeply sampled blood TCRbeta repertoires that made up the dataset. A freely available public database, intended as a resource for researchers studying the immune response to SARS-CoV-2, is where the repertoires were released. The samples were drawn from the first 160 participants of the ongoing ImmuneRACE study and from over a thousand subjects provided by 6 global collaborators. The sample metadata nearly always contained a de-identified subject ID, COVID-19 status, age in years and sex. Where available, HLA class I and class II types were taken from metadata supplied by the sample provider and were not determined by assay-based typing.

Per the germline V gene, KGHSY is the CDR1 and FQNENV is the CDR2. Trimming removed 4 bases from V and 4 bases from J, leaving 13 bases between the germline ends. The CDR3 starts with the cysteine, ends with the phenylalanine, and has 14 residues. Here the CDR3 DNA is all that survives: 42 bases in frame from base 1. The immunoSEQ Assay, a bias-controlled multiplex PCR, was used to amplify TCRbeta CDR3 regions from genomic DNA. Per the source publication's procedure: The number of nucleated cells in each sample was estimated by amplification of reference gene primers within the assay. To quantify the absolute abundance of each unique TCRbeta CDR3 rearrangement, sequence reads were collapsed and filtered. For each sample, productive Simpson clonality was calculated by taking the square root of Simpson's diversity index across productive rearrangements. Sourced from immuneACCESS, this table was stored by TCRdb with only in-frame sequences that have V and J called. A share of the clones is absent; for the studies checked, an unresolved V gene accounts for under half, and the remainder has no known explanation. V, J and clone size were drawn from that table, and D and trimming were deduced from the DNA. The sample table lists about 190,000 clones, 70% to 90% of them with a count of one. The ten most abundant clones make up approximately 5.6% of the sample.

Overall results and qualifications from the work: The amount of clinical and demographic metadata varied by source and participant and was provided uncurated.

Samples from volunteer blood donors who had recovered from COVID-19 were contributed by a second Seattle source. Collaborating institutions collected whole blood in K2EDTA tubes following their own protocols. For TCRbeta analysis, collaborator samples were shipped as frozen whole blood, as isolated PBMCs, or as DNA extracted from either sample type. Material for sequencing was peripheral blood. The sequence was obtained from a middle-aged woman who had recovered from COVID-19. The receptor chain draws on TRBV16 and TRBJ1-1; TRBD1 is a weak D gene call, 6 bases matching. The nucleotides read TGTGCCAGCAGCCCCCGCACAGGGTCCACTGAAGCTTTCTTT. Protein translation: CASSPRTGSTEAFF. Beyond the CDR3, the reference TRBV16 and TRBJ1-1 genes provide the residues; the full variable domain reads: GEEVAQTPKHLVRGEGQKAKLYCAPIKGHSYVFWYQQVLKNEFKFLISFQNENVFDETGMPKERFSAKCLPNSPCSLEIQATKLEDSAVYFCASSPRTGSTEAFFGQGTRLTVV.